The clone carrying this TCR beta chain was picked up many times. Antigen specificity is unknown. The data derive from a study of response to subunit inactivated influenza vaccine. General study findings and limits: There was a suggestion from the authors that each seasonal influenza vaccination recruits few new T cells.

The CDR3 extends over 13 amino acids. Trimming cost V 3 bases and J 6 bases, with 10 bases left between them. TCRdb fed the RT-PCR reads into MiXCR, producing one record per CDR3 protein. The sample lists hundreds of thousands of distinct CDR3 sequences, approximately 14% occurring once. The clonotype originates from a middle-aged man who received an inactivated influenza vaccine. Sample: PBMCs from blood, taken roughly 2 weeks before vaccination. This chain links TRBV12-3 or TRBV12-4 with TRBJ2-3, with no clear D. CDR3 in amino acids: CASSFWGADTQYF. For the CDR3, the DNA is TGTGCCAGCAGTTTTTGGGGTGCGGATACGCAGTATTTT.